Given below is one T cell receptor (beta chain) in context. Its antigen is currently not known. Base qualities are not provided; no much larger clone lies one nucleotide away. This entry is derived from a study of technical replicates of blood from several donors (dated by TCRdb to 2015 to 2018). CDR1 and CDR2 (SGHAT, FQNNGV) derive from the germline V gene. The germline V and J ends show losses of 4 bases and 2 bases respectively, and no gene match explains 9 bases of the junction. The CDR3 starts with the cysteine, ends with the phenylalanine, and has 16 residues. Of the read, only the CDR3 DNA is kept; its 48 bases are in frame from base 1. Library creation used the immunoSEQ multiplex PCR assay. The table comes from immuneACCESS by way of TCRdb, which keeps in-frame sequences with V and J called. Part of the clones is missing from these tables; in studies checked, under half for an unresolved V gene and the rest for unknown reasons. This sample lists about 85,000 clones; roughly 94% were detected once. The ten largest account for 0.25% of the sample.

The material sequenced was T cells isolated from PBMCs. This receptor was taken from a human donor in good health. The V gene is TRBV11-2 and the J gene is TRBJ2-5, with 8 bases matching TRBD2. Here the CDR3 is given as CASSYLSGGPQETQYF. The bases read TGTGCCAGCAGCTACCTTTCGGGGGGGCCGCAAGAGACCCAGTACTTC.